Presented here are 8 T cell receptor beta chains from one specimen sequenced in a study of CD8 T cells in Susac syndrome. A quantity of about 0.45 to 1 ug RNA underwent reverse transcription using random hexamers. TCRdb analysed the immunoSEQ multiplex PCR reads with MiXCR anew, one entry per CDR3 protein. Among some 120,000 distinct CDR3 sequences listed, around 90% were seen once. The sequencing input was CD4+ T cells from PBMCs. All receptors derive from a human donor in good health.

V usage is TRBV29-1 and J usage is TRBJ2-5; D is unresolved. V was shortened by 4 bases and J by 7 bases, with 13 bases between the two germline ends. CDR1 is SQVTM and CDR2 is ANQGSEA in the germline V gene. This CDR3 is 12 amino acids long. CDR3 region: CSVVGRFGTQYF. The DNA for the CDR3 is TGCAGCGTTGTAGGTCGTTTCGGGACCCAGTACTTC.

The V call is TRBV12-3 or TRBV12-4, the J call TRBJ1-2; possible D gene TRBD1, 5 bases. This CDR3 is 16 amino acids long. Deletions cut 3 bases from V and 8 bases from J, with 22 bases between. The CDR3 loop reads CASSFGRDAHLGGYTF. In nucleotides, the CDR3 is TGTGCCAGCAGTTTCGGCAGGGACGCCCACCTTGGGGGCTACACCTTC.

The chain is built from TRBV29-1 and TRBJ2-6; 9 bases fit TRBD1. The V segment lost 6 bases and the J segment 0 bases; nucleotides outside the gene matches: 12. The CDR3 is 18 amino acids. Germline values: CDR1 SQVTM, CDR2 ANQGSEA. CDR3 DNA sequence: TGCAGCGTCCGGGACAGGGACACTAAGAACTCTGGGGCCAACGTCCTGACTTTC. It yields the protein CSVRDRDTKNSGANVLTF.

In its sample, this clonotype was seen a few times. This chain uses TRBV7-2 with TRBJ1-1; D is unresolved. CDR1 is SGHTA and CDR2 is FQGNSA in the germline V gene. CDR3 length equals 13 residues. V was trimmed by 3 bases and J by 0 bases, leaving 5 bases between them. CDR3 amino acids: CASSLPVNTEAFF. CDR3 DNA: TGTGCCAGCAGCTTGCCGGTGAACACTGAAGCTTTCTTT.

The chain is built from TRBV20-1 and TRBJ2-7; D is ambiguous. Germline V gene sequence: CDR1 DFQATT, CDR2 SNEGSKA (reference sequence). The CDR3 totals 13 residues. Deletions cut 5 bases from V and 7 bases from J, with 18 bases between. CDR3 protein: CSASPSAGLEQYF. As DNA, the CDR3 is TGCAGTGCTTCACCGTCGGCAGGTCTAGAGCAGTACTTC.

The chain employs TRBV20-1 and TRBJ2-6; weak D call: TRBD1 (5 bases). The CDR3 extends over 18 amino acids. Germline CDR1 reads DFQATT; CDR2 reads SNEGSKA (reference sequence). V was clipped by 3 bases and J by 1 base, with 19 bases between them. CDR3 nucleotide sequence: TGCAGTGCTAGCGCGACAGTAGACCTTCCTTCTGGGGCCAACGTCCTGACTTTC. This codes for CSASATVDLPSGANVLTF.

Details on this clonotype: One end of the junction varies from germline; a read error may be responsible. The J gene is TRBJ1-6, the V gene TRBV7-2; D may be TRBD1 (5 bases). CDR3 length: 17 amino acids. Germline lookup yields CDR1 SGHTA and CDR2 FQGNSA. The CDR3 DNA is TGCGCCGGGTCCGACGTGTCAGGGAGCTCCTATAATTCACCCCTCCACTTT. This sequence encodes CAGSDVSGSSYNSPLHF.

V is TRBV5-1 and J is TRBJ1-2; tentative D call: TRBD1 (6 bases). CDR1 is SGHRS, CDR2 YFSETQ, per germline. Between the trimmed V and J ends, which lost 4 bases and 2 bases, there was a span of 15 bases. The CDR3 sequence is 15 residues long. In nucleotides, the CDR3 is TGCGCCAGCAGCCCGGGGGCCGGGGTCAACTATGGCTACACCTTC. Translation: CASSPGAGVNYGYTF.